The 16 T cell receptor beta chains given below trace back to one sample, sequenced in a study of control samples from healthy donors and cancer patients. Clones were read by immunoSEQ multiplex PCR, and TCRdb kept only the in-frame ones, dropping some. This table holds around 77,000 clones, approximately 92% found once. Sequenced input: blood. The receptors come from a woman aged 55-69 years in good health.

In nucleotides, the CDR3 is TGTGCCATAAGGGACAGGGGCGTAAGGACTGAAGCTTTCTTT. Its protein is CAIRDRGVRTEAFF. This chain links TRBV19 with TRBJ1-1; 10 positions match TRBD1. Germline V CDR1 and CDR2: LNHDA, SQIVND (reference sequence). With 10 bases clipped from V and 5 bases from J, the junction kept 10 bases outside the gene matches. The CDR3 has 14 amino acids.

The chain combines TRBV30 with TRBJ2-7; D unresolved. Trimming took off 0 bases at V and 6 bases at J, with 9 bases between the two ends. The CDR3 has 12 amino acids. Germline values: CDR1 GTSNPN, CDR2 SVGIG (reference sequence). DNA for the CDR3: TGTGCCTGGAGTGTGATGGGGATCGAGCAGTACTTC. Translating it yields CAWSVMGIEQYF.

This clone was seen once. The J gene is TRBJ1-1, the V gene TRBV30; 7 nucleotides match TRBD1. Germline V gene sequence: CDR1 GTSNPN, CDR2 SVGIG (reference sequence). The length of the CDR3 is 13 residues. With V trimmed by 1 base and J by 2 bases, 1 base remained unmatched. The CDR3 here is CAWSGQGNTEAFF. The CDR3 DNA reads TGTGCCTGGAGTGGACAGGGAAACACTGAAGCTTTCTTT.

Only one count was recorded for this clone. The genes are TRBV21-1 and TRBJ2-1; TRBD1 reflects the table's D call only, with no check against the DNA. TRBV21-1 constitutes a pseudogene. The CDR3 extends over 15 amino acids. The DNA of the CDR3 is TGTGCCAGCAGCAAAAGATGGACAGACTACAATGAGCAGTTCTTC. Its translation: CASSKRWTDYNEQFF.

The V call is TRBV5-1, the J call TRBJ1-6, with D maybe TRBD1 (6 bases). The CDR3 is made up of 14 amino acids. V lost 4 bases to trimming and J lost 10 bases, with 15 bases between them. Germline V CDR1 and CDR2: SGHRS, YFSETQ. The CDR3 sequence is CASSPGTGRSPLHF. CDR3 nucleotide sequence: TGCGCCAGCAGCCCCGGTACAGGGCGATCACCCCTCCACTTT. Based on the CDR3 plus reference TRBV5-1 and TRBJ1-6, the full variable domain is KAGVTQTPRYLIKTRGQQVTLSCSPISGHRSVSWYQQTPGQGLQFLFEYFSETQRNKGNFPGRFSGRQFSNSRSEMNVSTLELGDSALYLCASSPGTGRSPLHFGNGTRLTVT.

V and J are TRBV3-1 (or the pseudogene TRBV3-2) and TRBJ2-3; D is undetermined. Trimming removed 4 bases from V and 2 bases from J, with 1 base in between. The CDR3 loop spans 11 amino acids. CDR1 LGHDT and CDR2 YNNKEL come from the germline V gene (reference sequence). The CDR3 nucleotides are TGTGCCAGCAGCCTCACAGATACGCAGTATTTT. This gives the protein CASSLTDTQYF.

This chain links TRBV5-1 with TRBJ2-1, with 9 bases lining up with TRBD2. The ends lost 0 bases at V and 6 bases at J; junction bases unmatched: 7. The germline V gene has CDR1 SGHRS and CDR2 YFSETQ. This CDR3 is 16 amino acids long. The CDR3: CASSLGPSGNLNEQFF. The CDR3, as DNA: TGCGCCAGCAGCTTGGGGCCTAGCGGGAATCTCAATGAGCAGTTCTTC.

The chain links TRBV3-1 (or the pseudogene TRBV3-2) to TRBJ2-2; D is possibly TRBD2 (6 bases). Trimming left V 2 bases short and J 6 bases short, with 10 bases between. Germline V gene lookup returns CDR1 LGHDT and CDR2 YNNKEL (reference sequence). The CDR3 is 14 residues long. The CDR3 reads CASSQPTRSGELFF. In DNA form, the CDR3 reads TGTGCCAGCAGCCAACCGACTAGATCCGGGGAGCTGTTTTTT.

The gene calls are TRBV28 and TRBJ1-5; 7 nucleotides agree with TRBD1. There are 13 residues in the CDR3. Unmatched junction bases numbered 15, after V lost 6 bases and J lost 16 bases. The germline V gene encodes CDR1 MDHEN and CDR2 SYDVKM. The CDR3 DNA sequence: TGTGCCAGCAGCATCCCCGGGACAGCTTTAAATCATTTT. Translating gives CASSIPGTALNHF.

The genes are TRBV30 and TRBJ1-4; D gene ambiguous. This CDR3 region has 15 residues. Between the trimmed V and J ends, which lost 3 bases and 4 bases, there was a span of 15 bases. Germline assignment: CDR1 GTSNPN and CDR2 SVGIG (reference sequence). DNA for the CDR3: TGTGCCTGGAGCGAAATCGCGAGTCTTAATGAAAAACTGTTTTTT. Residues: CAWSEIASLNEKLFF.

The V and J genes are TRBV10-2 and TRBJ1-1, with TRBD1 as a possible D gene (5 bases). The V end lost 4 bases, the J end lost 1 base, and 10 bases lay between the germline ends. Germline V gives CDR1 WSHSY, CDR2 SAAADI. The CDR3 runs 14 residues. This CDR3 reads CASSGGLANTEAFF. The DNA of the CDR3 is TGCGCCAGCAGTGGGGGACTTGCGAACACTGAAGCTTTCTTT.

The chain has TRBV20-1 and TRBJ2-7, with D possibly being TRBD2 (5 bases). V lost 8 bases and J 1 base, leaving 9 bases between the germline ends. Germline CDR1 is DFQATT and CDR2 is SNEGSKA (reference sequence). The length of the CDR3 is 11 residues. As DNA, the CDR3 is TGCAGTAGCGGTCCATCCTACGAGCAGTACTTC. This translates into CSSGPSYEQYF.

V gene TRBV5-1 combines with J gene TRBJ1-6; possibly TRBD1 for D (6 bases). The length of the CDR3 is 16 residues. Trimming removed 4 bases from V and 7 bases from J, with 18 bases in between. Per the germline V gene, CDR1 is SGHRS and CDR2 is YFSETQ. In DNA form, the CDR3 reads TGCGCCAGCAGCGCCGAAACAGGGAGCCCAAATTCACCCCTCCACTTT. Amino acid sequence: CASSAETGSPNSPLHF.

The chain combines TRBV19 with TRBJ2-1; D is perhaps TRBD1 (7 bases). Per germline, CDR1 LNHDA and CDR2 SQIVND (reference sequence). This CDR3 is 15 amino acids long. V was cut by 8 bases and J by 4 bases, with 18 bases left in between. Here the CDR3 DNA reads TGTGCCAGTGTTCGGGCAGGGGGGATTTACAATGAGCAGTTCTTC. The encoded protein is CASVRAGGIYNEQFF.

This chain uses TRBV6-6 with TRBJ1-2, with 9 positions matching TRBD1. Germline V gene lookup returns CDR1 MNHNY and CDR2 SVGAGI (reference sequence). CDR3 length equals 14 residues. The junction had 5 bases not matched to a gene; V was cut back by 2 bases and J by 7 bases. The CDR3 loop reads CASSYGGQGSGYTF. CDR3 coding DNA: TGTGCCAGCAGTTACGGGGGACAGGGTTCTGGCTACACCTTC.

The V call is TRBV19, the J call TRBJ2-7, with 9 bases matching TRBD2. Unmatched junction bases numbered 4, after V lost 4 bases and J lost 0 bases. CDR3 length equals 15 residues. CDR1 is LNHDA and CDR2 is SQIVND in the germline V gene (reference sequence). CDR3 sequence: CASSKTSGLSYEQYF. CDR3 nucleotides: TGTGCCAGTAGTAAAACTAGCGGGCTCTCCTACGAGCAGTACTTC.